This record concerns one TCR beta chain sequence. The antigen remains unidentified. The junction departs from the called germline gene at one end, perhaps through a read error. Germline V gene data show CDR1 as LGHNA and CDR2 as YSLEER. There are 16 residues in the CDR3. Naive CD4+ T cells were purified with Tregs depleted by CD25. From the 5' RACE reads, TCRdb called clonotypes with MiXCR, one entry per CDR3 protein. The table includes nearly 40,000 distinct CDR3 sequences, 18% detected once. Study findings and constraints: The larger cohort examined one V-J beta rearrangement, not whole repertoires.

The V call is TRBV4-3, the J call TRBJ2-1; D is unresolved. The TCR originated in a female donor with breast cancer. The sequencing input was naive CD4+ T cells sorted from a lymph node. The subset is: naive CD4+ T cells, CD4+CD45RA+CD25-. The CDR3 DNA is TGCGCCAGCAGCCAAGATTCTGCGCGACCACACAATGAGCAGTCCTTC. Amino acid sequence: CASSQDSARPHNEQSF.